The 26 T cell receptor beta chains presented below share a single source sample, sequenced in a study of blood T cell repertoires in COVID-19. Repertoires were generated with immunoSEQ multiplex PCR, while TCRdb's copy carries only in-frame clones and drops some. This table holds 300,000 to 400,000 clones, 85% to 90% found once. The sequenced material came from PBMCs or T cells enriched from blood (not recorded which). Source of these receptors: a woman in her twenties or thirties with acute COVID-19.

This rearrangement joins TRBV5-5 to TRBJ2-7; D perhaps matches TRBD1 (6 bases). CDR3 length: 17 amino acids. Germline-derived CDR1 and CDR2 are SGHKS and YYEKEE (reference sequence). The V end was cut by 2 bases, the J end by 3 bases, with 21 bases between. CDR3 sequence (DNA): TGTGCCAGCAGCTTTTTCGGGGACAACGTCCCAAGCTACGAGCAGTACTTC. Its protein product is CASSFFGDNVPSYEQYF. The full variable domain, its missing parts supplied by reference TRBV5-5 and TRBJ2-7, is DAGVTQSPTHLIKTRGQQVTLRCSPISGHKSVSWYQQVLGQGPQFIFQYYEKEERGRGNFPDRFSARQFPNYSSELNVNALLLGDSALYLCASSFFGDNVPSYEQYFGPGTRLTVT.

In this sample, this clone turned up a few times. The chain is built from TRBV12-3 or TRBV12-4 and TRBJ1-5, with D uncertain. V was trimmed by 6 bases and J by 0 bases, leaving 6 bases between them. The length of the CDR3 is 13 residues. CDR3 region: CASSYSSNQPQHF. Here the CDR3 DNA reads TGTGCCAGCAGCTACAGTAGCAATCAGCCCCAGCATTTT.

This clone was seen many times. The chain combines TRBV2 with TRBJ1-2; D is uncertain. The ends were cut back, 6 bases at V and 3 bases at J, with 17 bases in the middle. The CDR3 totals 15 residues. CDR1 and CDR2 from the germline V gene are SNHLY and FYNNEI. CDR3 coding DNA: TGTGCCAGCAGGACACTGAGGGTTTCGGACTATGGCTACACCTTC. Translating it yields CASRTLRVSDYGYTF.

V usage is TRBV5-1 and J usage is TRBJ1-1, with 10 bases matching TRBD1. The CDR3 length is 15 residues. V lost 4 bases and J lost 5; bases outside the gene matches: 8. In germline, CDR1 is SGHRS, CDR2 YFSETQ. CDR3 in amino acids: CASSGGTGEGTEAFF. The CDR3 DNA reads TGCGCCAGCAGCGGCGGGACAGGGGAGGGGACTGAAGCTTTCTTT.

This chain connects TRBV5-1 to TRBJ2-7; 8 bases fit TRBD1. Looked up from germline, CDR1 is SGHRS and CDR2 is YFSETQ. Unmatched junction bases numbered 5, after V lost 4 bases and J lost 5 bases. The CDR3 is made up of 13 amino acids. The CDR3 reads CASSPTGGNEQYF. The DNA for the CDR3 is TGCGCCAGCAGCCCCACAGGGGGGAACGAGCAGTACTTC.

This clone was seen a handful of times. The chain employs TRBV24-1 and TRBJ1-2, with 9 bases identical to TRBD1. V lost 2 bases to trimming and J lost 0 bases; unmatched junction nucleotides: 6. The CDR3 consists of 17 residues. CDR1 and CDR2 from the germline V gene are KGHDR and SFDVKD. The CDR3 loop reads CATSDSRDRDANYGYTF. DNA for the CDR3: TGTGCCACCAGTGATTCCCGGGACAGGGACGCTAACTATGGCTACACCTTC.

The chain recombines TRBV27 with TRBJ1-5, with no clear D. In germline, CDR1 is MNHEY, CDR2 SMNVEV (reference sequence). The CDR3 extends over 14 amino acids. V was shortened by 8 bases and J by 1 base, with 12 bases between the two germline ends. The DNA for the CDR3 is TGTGCCAGCGGACCTCGCGGGAGCAATCAGCCCCAGCATTTT. This translates into CASGPRGSNQPQHF.

This clone was detected only once. Within the sample, other DNA sequences also encode this same CDR3. This chain uses TRBV18 with TRBJ1-1; 7 bases match TRBD1. From germline, CDR1 is KGHSH and CDR2 LQKENI. J was trimmed by 1 base and V by 3 bases; bases with no gene match: 2. CDR3 length: 14 residues. The CDR3 bases are TGTGCCAGCTCACCTCAGGGGGGGAACACTGAAGCTTTCTTT. The encoded protein is CASSPQGGNTEAFF.

The chain joins TRBV21-1 to TRBJ1-6; no check of the table's D call, TRBD1, against the DNA was made. TRBV21-1 is assigned pseudogene status. There are 16 residues in the CDR3. The CDR3 DNA is TGTGCCAGCAGCAAAGACGCAGGGCGATATAATTCACCCCTCCACTTT. Translation gives CASSKDAGRYNSPLHF.

This CDR3 reads CASNQDRMNTEAFF. The CDR3 DNA reads TGTGCCAGCAATCAGGATCGAATGAACACTGAAGCTTTCTTT. V and J are TRBV2 and TRBJ1-1; D uncertain. Germline V CDR1 and CDR2: SNHLY, FYNNEI. Trimming took off 7 bases at V and 0 bases at J, with 12 bases between the two ends. This CDR3 has 14 amino acids.

The rearrangement joins TRBV5-1 to TRBJ1-2; D is undetermined. Trimming pared 4 bases from V and 3 bases from J, leaving 16 bases between. The CDR3 has 15 residues. Germline V gene lookup returns CDR1 SGHRS and CDR2 YFSETQ. The CDR3 DNA follows: TGCGCCAGCAGCCGGGGTCACCGCGCGGACTATGGCTACACCTTC. It codes for CASSRGHRADYGYTF.

The V gene is TRBV24-1, the J gene TRBJ2-7; TRBD1 aligns across 7 bases. Germline V gene sequence: CDR1 KGHDR, CDR2 SFDVKD. Losses at the gene ends were 3 bases for V and 3 bases for J; bases not matched to a gene: 7. CDR3 size: 15 residues. For the CDR3, the DNA is TGTGCCACCAGTGATCCCTCCGGGACAGACTACGAGCAGTACTTC. This sequence encodes CATSDPSGTDYEQYF.

The genes are TRBV30 and TRBJ1-1; D unclear. Trimming took 2 bases from V and 0 from J, leaving 7 bases between them. The CDR3 length is 13 residues. Germline values: CDR1 GTSNPN, CDR2 SVGIG (reference sequence). CDR3 sequence (DNA): TGTGCCTGGAGTCGACACGTGAACACTGAAGCTTTCTTT. This gives the protein CAWSRHVNTEAFF.

In DNA form, the CDR3 reads TGTGCCAGCAGTCAGCAGGCAACGGGGGAGCTGTTTTTT. Its protein product is CASSQQATGELFF. The rearrangement uses TRBV6-6 and TRBJ2-2; D gene unclear. Germline CDR1 MNHNY, CDR2 SVGAGI (reference sequence). The V end was cut by 5 bases, the J end by 8 bases, with 12 bases between. The CDR3 loop spans 13 amino acids.

The chain's CDR3 is CAWSVTGTTEAFF. The DNA of the CDR3 is TGTGCCTGGAGTGTAACAGGGACCACTGAAGCTTTCTTT. The rearrangement links TRBV30 to TRBJ1-1; D may be TRBD1 (6 bases). CDR1 is GTSNPN and CDR2 is SVGIG in the germline V gene (reference sequence). The CDR3 has 13 amino acids. Trimming stripped 0 bases from V and 4 bases from J, with 9 bases between.

This chain connects TRBV7-9 to TRBJ1-2; 8 nucleotides align to TRBD1. The V gene's germline CDR1 is SEHNR and CDR2 FQNEAQ (reference sequence). V dropped 5 bases and J dropped 9; count of bases not matched to a gene: 8. CDR3 length equals 13 residues. CDR3 residues: CASSQTGDTSYTF. The CDR3 DNA is TGTGCCAGCAGCCAGACAGGGGATACGAGCTACACCTTC.

The chain carries TRBV7-3 and TRBJ2-7; the match to TRBD1 covers 11 bases. CDR3 length equals 15 residues. Germline trimming cut 5 bases from V and 6 bases from J; bases unmatched to any gene: 9. CDR1 and CDR2 (germline): SGHTA, FQGTGA. The DNA of the CDR3 is TGTGCCAGCAGCCCCTCGGGGGGACAGGGGGGCGAGCAGTACTTC. This translates into CASSPSGGQGGEQYF.

This clone was observed once. This chain uses TRBV9 with TRBJ1-2; 8 nucleotides match TRBD1. From germline, CDR1 is SGDLS and CDR2 YYNGEE. V was pared by 1 base and J by 3 bases, with 5 bases of the junction left unmatched. The CDR3 is 15 amino acids. This CDR3 is CASSVRAGGDYGYTF. CDR3 DNA sequence: TGTGCCAGCAGCGTAAGGGCAGGGGGCGACTATGGCTACACCTTC.

The gene calls are TRBV27 and TRBJ1-2, with TRBD1 identical over 7 bases. V dropped 4 bases and J dropped 4; count of bases not matched to a gene: 6. This CDR3 is 14 amino acids long. Germline V gene sequence: CDR1 MNHEY, CDR2 SMNVEV (reference sequence). CDR3 sequence (DNA): TGTGCCAGCAGTTCCCGACAGGGATTCTATGGCTACACCTTC. It specifies CASSSRQGFYGYTF.

The chain joins TRBV4-1 to TRBJ1-1, with 8 positions matching TRBD1. Germline V CDR1 and CDR2: MGHRA, YSYEKL. CDR3 length: 14 residues. V lost 4 bases and J lost 7; bases outside the gene matches: 8. CDR3 sequence reads: CASSREDREVEAFF. For the CDR3, the DNA is TGCGCCAGCAGCCGGGAGGACAGGGAAGTTGAAGCTTTCTTT.

V usage is TRBV7-2 and J usage is TRBJ2-7; TRBD2 aligns across 8 bases. The V segment lost 5 bases and the J segment 5 bases; nucleotides outside the gene matches: 8. This CDR3 is built from 14 residues. The V gene's germline CDR1 is SGHTA and CDR2 FQGNSA. CDR3 sequence reads: CASSLPRGGNEQYF. In DNA form, the CDR3 reads TGTGCCAGCAGCCTCCCCCGGGGGGGCAACGAGCAGTACTTC.

The V call is TRBV5-5, the J call TRBJ2-2, with D hard to call. This CDR3 has 15 amino acids. Looked up from germline, CDR1 is SGHKS and CDR2 is YYEKEE (reference sequence). V was trimmed by 4 bases and J by 0 bases, leaving 10 bases between them. The CDR3 sequence: CASSRGISNTGELFF. CDR3 DNA sequence: TGTGCCAGCAGCCGCGGCATCTCGAACACCGGGGAGCTGTTTTTT.

The table lists this clone with a few counts. This chain uses TRBV4-1 with TRBJ1-5; no clear D gene. The V end was cut by 6 bases, the J end by 4 bases, with 16 bases between. The CDR3 has 15 residues. Germline V gene sequence: CDR1 MGHRA, CDR2 YSYEKL. This CDR3 is CASSKSITVNQPQHF. DNA of the CDR3: TGCGCCAGCAGTAAGTCTATAACGGTTAATCAGCCCCAGCATTTT.

This chain joins TRBV6-5 and TRBJ1-2; 8 positions agree with TRBD1. V gave up 1 base and J gave up 3 bases; unmatched junction bases: 7. Germline-derived CDR1 and CDR2 are MNHEY and SVGAGI. CDR3 length: 16 amino acids. The CDR3 DNA reads TGTGCCAGCAGTTACTTAACTCTGACAGGGGACTATGGCTACACCTTC. Protein: CASSYLTLTGDYGYTF.

The chain joins TRBV7-3 to TRBJ2-3; 7 nucleotides align to TRBD1. CDR3 size: 16 residues. J gave up 4 bases and V 5 bases, and 12 bases lay outside the gene matches. The germline V gene has CDR1 SGHTA and CDR2 FQGTGA. Here the CDR3 DNA reads TGTGCCAGCAGCCGACAGGGTCTGAAATCAGCAGATACGCAGTATTTT. Protein: CASSRQGLKSADTQYF.

This rearrangement joins TRBV19 to TRBJ2-3, with a tentative D call TRBD2 (6 bases). CDR1 is LNHDA, CDR2 SQIVND, per germline (reference sequence). V was clipped by 5 bases and J by 4 bases, with 13 bases between them. This CDR3 has 14 residues. In DNA, the CDR3 is TGTGCCAGTAGTCTCGGGGGACCCCCAGATACGCAGTATTTT. Protein: CASSLGGPPDTQYF.